The source of this TCR beta chain is a study of cytomegalovirus exposure and HLA in healthy donors. PCR primers comprised 60 Vbeta and 13 Jbeta primers. Libraries were prepared by immunoSEQ multiplex PCR; TCRdb keeps only in-frame clonotypes and omits some of them. The data hold over 150,000 clones, with approximately 74% observed a single time. The germline V gene has CDR1 PRHDT and CDR2 FYEKMQ (reference sequence). V shed 7 bases and J shed 5 bases, with 11 bases lying between them. The CDR3 consists of 12 residues. This TCR came from a woman in her twenties or thirties in good health and CMV-seronegative. The J gene is TRBJ1-1, the V gene TRBV13; D gene ambiguous. The sample was PBMCs. This chain's CDR3 is CASTLGSTEAFF. CDR3 bases: TGTGCCAGCACCCTCGGGAGTACTGAAGCTTTCTTT.